This is a list of T cell receptor beta chains from one sample in a study of CD8+ T cells in alopecia areata. Some clones are missing from TCRdb's copy, which holds only in-frame ones; the method was immunoSEQ multiplex PCR. The table lists about 110,000 clones, approximately 63% of them singletons, with more than 20% in the top ten. Sequenced input: CD8+ T cells sorted from blood. The receptors here all came from a human donor in good health. Each CDR3 is given with its conserved first and last residue. The D gene is left open where the match is weak. The listing skips clone size in some rows; elsewhere it reads once, few, many or a size class.

. | TRBJ2-7 | TRBD1 | TRBV13 | CASSSPGTDYEQYF | TGTGCCAGCAGCTCACCCGGGACAGACTACGAGCAGTACTTC
. | TRBJ2-3 | . | TRBV27 | CASSSTTLGTDTQYF | TGTGCCAGCAGTTCAACGACTCTAGGCACAGATACGCAGTATTTT
few | TRBJ2-7 | TRBD1 | TRBV13 | CASSPRDSYEQYF | TGTGCCAGCAGCCCCCGGGACAGCTACGAGCAGTACTTC
. | TRBJ2-7 | TRBD2 | TRBV27 | CASSPSGGASVEQYF | TGTGCCAGCAGTCCTAGCGGGGGGGCCTCAGTCGAGCAGTACTTC
. | TRBJ1-5 | . | TRBV2 | CASKAPGEEPQHF | TGTGCCAGCAAAGCCCCTGGGGAAGAGCCCCAGCATTTT
. | TRBJ2-2 | TRBD1 | TRBV29-1 | CSVSPGTGSIPTTGELFF | TGCAGCGTTTCCCCCGGGACAGGGTCAATACCTACAACCGGGGAGCTGTTTTTT
. | TRBJ2-7 | TRBD1 | TRBV7-9 | CASSSQPRDRNTYEQYF | TGTGCCAGCAGCTCACAACCGCGGGACAGGAATACCTACGAGCAGTACTTC
. | TRBJ1-4 | . | TRBV28 | CASSSLGTSPATNEKLFF | TGTGCCAGCAGTTCCCTCGGTACGAGTCCTGCAACTAATGAAAAACTGTTTTTT
. | TRBJ2-7 | . | TRBV4-1 | CASSQEGGAVSSYEQYF | TGCGCCAGCAGCCAAGAGGGGGGAGCCGTTTCAAGTTACGAGCAGTACTTC
few | TRBJ2-5 | . | TRBV5-6 | CASSLGPGVLQETQYF | TGTGCCAGCAGCTTGGGTCCGGGGGTCCTCCAAGAGACCCAGTACTTC
. | TRBJ2-5 | . | TRBV5-1 | CASSPENQETQYF | TGCGCCAGCAGCCCGGAGAACCAAGAGACCCAGTACTTC
. | TRBJ2-5 | TRBD2 | TRBV10-3 | CAISDPSGGVQETQYF | TGTGCCATCAGTGACCCTAGCGGGGGGGTCCAAGAGACCCAGTACTTC
. | TRBJ1-1 | . | TRBV6-5 | CASSYSNRPNTEAFF | TGTGCCAGCAGTTACTCGAATAGGCCGAACACTGAAGCTTTCTTT
few | TRBJ2-3 | . | TRBV10-3 | CAISDPGAPGDTQYF | TGTGCCATCAGTGACCCGGGGGCCCCAGGGGATACGCAGTATTTT
. | TRBJ2-1 | TRBD2 | TRBV23-1 | CASRRLAGAPGNEQFF | TGCGCCAGCCGACGACTAGCGGGGGCCCCAGGAAATGAGCAGTTCTTC
. | TRBJ2-3 | TRBD2 | TRBV15 | CATSRDALSAGTTDTQYF | TGTGCCACCAGCAGAGATGCCCTATCAGCGGGGACCACAGATACGCAGTATTTT
. | TRBJ2-6 | . | TRBV7-9 | CASSLVPRANVLTF | TGTGCCAGCAGCTTGGTACCTCGGGCCAACGTCCTGACTTTC
. | TRBJ2-5 | TRBD1 | TRBV5-6 | CASSEFTGTGPQETQYF | TGTGCCAGCAGTGAATTTACCGGGACAGGTCCACAAGAGACCCAGTACTTC
. | TRBJ2-5 | . | TRBV7-2 | CASSPGASSGGETQYF | TGTGCCAGCAGCCCAGGGGCTAGCTCGGGGGGAGAGACCCAGTACTTC
. | TRBJ2-7 | TRBD1 | TRBV27 | CASSVTDRAYEQYF | TGTGCCAGCAGTGTAACGGACAGGGCCTACGAGCAGTACTTC
. | TRBJ2-5 | TRBD1 | TRBV5-6 | CASSTGTGGQETQYF | TGTGCCAGCAGCACAGGGACAGGGGGACAAGAGACCCAGTACTTC
few | TRBJ2-6 | . | TRBV5-1 | CASSLAWGSGANVLTF | TGCGCCAGCAGCTTGGCCTGGGGCTCTGGGGCCAACGTCCTGACTTTC
once | TRBJ2-1 | . | TRBV7-9 | CASSRDVYRQFF | TGTGCCAGCAGCCGGGACGTCTATCGGCAGTTCTTC
. | TRBJ2-5 | TRBD2 | TRBV7-9 | CASSFLAGEQETQYF | TGTGCCAGCAGCTTCCTAGCGGGGGAACAAGAGACCCAGTACTTC
once | TRBJ2-7 | . | TRBV15 | CATSRAHQSSYEQYF | TGTGCCACCAGCAGGGCCCATCAGAGCTCCTACGAGCAGTACTTC
. | TRBJ1-1 | . | TRBV9 | CASSVGPEGTEAFF | TGTGCCAGCAGCGTAGGGCCCGAGGGGACTGAAGCTTTCTTT
. | TRBJ1-2 | TRBD1 | TRBV5-6 | CASSLGTGDSYGYTF | TGTGCCAGCAGCTTGGGGACAGGGGACTCCTATGGCTACACCTTC
. | TRBJ2-1 | . | TRBV19 | CASSIPGADEQFF | TGTGCCAGTAGTATACCGGGGGCCGATGAGCAGTTCTTC
. | TRBJ2-1 | . | TRBV2 | CASMDGGPTEQFF | TGTGCCAGCATGGACGGGGGACCCACCGAGCAGTTCTTC
. | TRBJ1-1 | TRBD1 | TRBV28 | CATDRDQAFF | TGTGCCACCGACAGGGATCAGGCTTTCTTT
. | TRBJ2-7 | . | TRBV10-3 | CAISVTGASYEQYF | TGTGCCATCAGTGTTACGGGGGCCTCCTACGAGCAGTACTTC
. | TRBJ2-7 | . | TRBV11-2 | CASSLGQTWEQYF | TGTGCCAGCAGCTTAGGACAGACGTGGGAGCAGTACTTC
. | TRBJ2-3 | TRBD2 | TRBV4-1 | CASSGTSEKYF | TGCGCCAGTTCCGGGACTAGCGAAAAATATTTT
. | TRBJ1-2 | TRBD1 | TRBV9 | CASSGQGNNYGYTF | TGTGCCAGCAGCGGACAGGGGAATAACTATGGCTACACCTTC
few | TRBJ2-2 | . | TRBV28 | CASSLGGNTGELFF | TGTGCCAGCAGTTTGGGGGGAAACACCGGGGAGCTGTTTTTT
. | TRBJ2-1 | . | TRBV5-6 | CASSLGGNEQFF | TGTGCCAGCAGCTTAGGGGGCAATGAGCAGTTCTTC
. | TRBJ1-6 | . | TRBV2 | CASSDSLSWGNSPLHF | TGTGCCAGCAGTGACAGCCTGAGCTGGGGAAATTCACCCCTCCACTTT
. | TRBJ1-4 | TRBD1 | TRBV5-1 | CASGWGQLNEKLFF | TGCGCCAGCGGGTGGGGACAGCTGAATGAAAAACTGTTTTTT
. | TRBJ2-7 | . | TRBV30 | CAWSVFGGPSSYEQYF | TGTGCCTGGAGTGTATTTGGAGGGCCGAGCTCCTACGAGCAGTACTTC